This TCR beta chain was documented in a study of blood T cell repertoires in COVID-19. Study context: Whether acute or convalescent, the COVID-19 samples came from the United States, Italy and Spain. PBMCs, B-cell-depleted T cells, or T cells were the source of the cDNA or gDNA that made up the material.

This clone was seen just once. This CDR3 comprises 16 residues. Germline-derived CDR1 and CDR2 are MNHEY and SVGAGI. V was trimmed by 0 bases and J by 0 bases, leaving 9 bases between them. Per the original data handling: Scientists estimated how many nucleated cells there were by amplifying reference gene primers. The assay was immunoSEQ multiplex PCR, and TCRdb's table has in-frame clones only and misses some. The V and J calls and the clone size are those of that table, but D and trimming were determined from the DNA. The profile shows about 180,000 clones, 70% to 90% of them singletons. V gene TRBV6-5 combines with J gene TRBJ2-1; possibly TRBD2 for D (5 bases). The TCR was taken from a man between 65 and 80 years old with active or convalescent COVID-19. Sequenced input: peripheral blood. The CDR3 DNA sequence: TGTGCCAGCAGTTACTCGATTGGGAGCTCCTACAATGAGCAGTTCTTC. It yields the protein CASSYSIGSSYNEQFF.